The 30 T cell receptor beta chains in this list originate from one sample, sequenced in a study of radiation and T cells in renal cell carcinoma. As for time point: blood 2 weeks post-SBRT. The treatment denotes: 15 Gy SBRT to primary tumor, nephrectomy 4 weeks later. Repertoires were generated with immunoSEQ multiplex PCR, while TCRdb's copy carries only in-frame clones and drops some. The data show roughly 150,000 clones, about 87% seen once. The specimen was blood, collected from a patient whose treatment included radiotherapy and nephrectomy. The origin of the receptors is a woman in her forties or fifties with renal cell carcinoma.

This clone showed up just a few times. The rearrangement links TRBV7-9 to TRBJ1-1; no clear D. Germline assignment: CDR1 SEHNR and CDR2 FQNEAQ (reference sequence). Trimming left V 1 base short and J 6 bases short, with 9 bases between. This CDR3 has 13 amino acids. CDR3 amino acids: CASSLDETAEAFF. In DNA, the CDR3 is TGTGCCAGCAGCTTAGATGAAACAGCTGAAGCTTTCTTT.

The chain couples TRBV2 to TRBJ2-3, with 7 bases fitting TRBD2. V gave up 3 bases and J gave up 9 bases; unmatched junction bases: 15. The germline CDR1 and CDR2 sequences are SNHLY and FYNNEI. The CDR3 extends over 16 amino acids. CDR3 amino acids: CASSEVSGGLGKTQYF. DNA of the CDR3: TGTGCCAGCAGTGAGGTTTCGGGGGGACTGGGGAAGACGCAGTATTTT.

This clone was picked up one time. This chain links TRBV2 with TRBJ2-5; D may be TRBD1 (6 bases). Germline V CDR1 and CDR2: SNHLY, FYNNEI. V lost 3 bases and J 3 bases, leaving 11 bases between the germline ends. There are 14 residues in the CDR3. CDR3 sequence reads: CASSEGGGKETQYF. The CDR3 nucleotides read TGTGCCAGCAGTGAGGGTGGGGGCAAAGAGACCCAGTACTTC.

The rearrangement joins TRBV14 to TRBJ1-4, with D hard to call. The CDR3 covers 14 residues. The germline V gene has CDR1 SGHDN and CDR2 FVKESK. V lost 1 base and J 7 bases, leaving 10 bases between the germline ends. Here the CDR3 DNA reads TGTGCCAGCAGCCAAGCCGGGTTTAGTGAAAAACTGTTTTTT. The encoded protein is CASSQAGFSEKLFF.

The gene calls are TRBV15 and TRBJ2-1, with 7 bases fitting TRBD2. With 0 bases clipped from V and 9 bases from J, the junction kept 5 bases outside the gene matches. Germline CDR1 LNHNV, CDR2 YYDKDF (reference sequence). The CDR3 runs 14 residues. DNA for the CDR3: TGTGCCACCAGCAGAGATCAAGGGGAGGGTGAGCAGTTCTTC. Its protein product is CATSRDQGEGEQFF.

The chain employs TRBV19 and TRBJ1-5; D possibly corresponds to TRBD1 (5 bases). CDR1 is LNHDA and CDR2 is SQIVND in the germline V gene (reference sequence). CDR3 length: 15 residues. V lost 0 bases to trimming and J lost 9 bases, with 15 bases between them. The CDR3 nucleotides are TGTGCCAGTAGTATAGATTTTGGGGCTCAACCGCCCCAGCATTTT. Translation: CASSIDFGAQPPQHF.

The chain is built from TRBV19 and TRBJ2-5, with D tentatively TRBD1 or TRBD2 (6 bases each). Germline V CDR1 and CDR2: LNHDA, SQIVND (reference sequence). The CDR3 covers 13 residues. Trimming stripped 5 bases from V and 5 bases from J, with 12 bases between. The CDR3 spells CASSRGGGETQYF. CDR3 bases: TGTGCCAGTAGTCGTGGAGGGGGGGAGACCCAGTACTTC.

The chain employs TRBV5-4 and TRBJ1-5, with D maybe TRBD1 (6 bases). Germline V CDR1 and CDR2: SGHNT, YYREEE (reference sequence). V was clipped by 0 bases and J by 3 bases, with 7 bases between them. The length of the CDR3 is 14 residues. The DNA for the CDR3 is TGTGCCAGCAGCTTGGAGGGGGACAATCAGCCCCAGCATTTT. Its protein product is CASSLEGDNQPQHF.

J is TRBJ2-5 and V is TRBV29-1; no clear D gene. The tail of the sequence fits TRBJ2-7 better, so the J call may be wrong. This CDR3 has 13 residues. Looked up from germline, CDR1 is SQVTM and CDR2 is ANQGSEA. DNA for the CDR3: TGCAGCGTTGAAGCTCCGCTAACCTACGAGCAGTACTTC. Its translation: CSVEAPLTYEQYF.

The V and J genes are TRBV29-1 and TRBJ2-5; D not certain. Germline V gene lookup returns CDR1 SQVTM and CDR2 ANQGSEA. V was cut by 0 bases and J by 4 bases, with 6 bases left in between. The CDR3 length is 12 residues. The CDR3 protein is CSVEDGTETQYF. CDR3 nucleotides: TGCAGCGTTGAAGATGGAACAGAGACCCAGTACTTC. Using reference TRBV29-1 and TRBJ2-5 for the parts outside the CDR3, the full variable domain is SAVISQKPSRDICQRGTSLTIQCQVDSQVTMMFWYRQQPGQSLTLIATANQGSEATYESGFVIDKFPISRPNLTFSTLTVSNMSPEDSSIYLCSVEDGTETQYFGPGTRLLVL.

J is TRBJ2-7 and V is TRBV28; D gene uncertain. Trimming took off 3 bases at V and 2 bases at J, with 8 bases between the two ends. The CDR3 consists of 13 residues. CDR1 and CDR2 from the germline V gene are MDHEN and SYDVKM. The DNA for the CDR3 is TGTGCCAGCAGTTTTGCACAGACCTACGAGCAGTACTTC. It specifies CASSFAQTYEQYF.

The genes are TRBV7-6 and TRBJ1-1; no definite D call. This CDR3 has 16 amino acids. V was trimmed by 0 bases and J by 4 bases, leaving 15 bases between them. CDR1 is SGHVS and CDR2 is FNYEAQ in the germline V gene. The CDR3 bases are TGTGCCAGCAGCTTAGCATCCCCGGGGATAGGCACTGAAGCTTTCTTT. Protein product: CASSLASPGIGTEAFF.

This chain joins TRBV7-6 and TRBJ1-4; 9 bases align to TRBD1. V dropped 5 bases and J dropped 6; count of bases not matched to a gene: 4. CDR3 length equals 14 residues. Germline V gene lookup returns CDR1 SGHVS and CDR2 FNYEAQ. The CDR3 DNA reads TGTGCCAGCAGCCAGGGACAGGGATATGAAAAACTGTTTTTT. It codes for CASSQGQGYEKLFF.

For the CDR3, the DNA is TGTGCCAGTAGTATGGACATCCGCTCCTATAATTCACCCCTCCACTTT. Its translation is CASSMDIRSYNSPLHF. The chain uses TRBV19 and TRBJ1-6; perhaps TRBD1 as D (5 bases). Germline loops: CDR1 LNHDA, CDR2 SQIVND (reference sequence). The CDR3 spans 16 residues. Between the trimmed V and J ends, which lost 3 bases and 0 bases, there was a span of 9 bases.

This sequence joins TRBV6-5 and TRBJ1-1, with 8 bases fitting TRBD1. CDR1 and CDR2 from the germline V gene are MNHEY and SVGAGI. Unmatched junction bases numbered 11, after V lost 6 bases and J lost 2 bases. This CDR3 comprises 16 residues. The CDR3 protein is CASSYLYQGANTEAFF. The CDR3, as DNA: TGTGCCAGCAGCTACCTCTACCAGGGGGCTAACACTGAAGCTTTCTTT.

This clone occurred once. The chain employs TRBV7-2 and TRBJ2-3, with TRBD2 matching 9 bases. Germline trimming cut 3 bases from V and 0 bases from J; bases unmatched to any gene: 1. CDR1 and CDR2 from the germline V gene are SGHTA and FQGNSA. This CDR3 is built from 15 residues. Here the CDR3 DNA reads TGTGCCAGCAGCTTCCTAGCGGGGAGCACAGATACGCAGTATTTT. It yields the protein CASSFLAGSTDTQYF.

This clone was counted only a few times. V and J are TRBV7-9 and TRBJ1-1; D is unresolved. CDR3 length: 13 amino acids. Germline V CDR1 and CDR2: SEHNR, FQNEAQ (reference sequence). The V end lost 6 bases, the J end lost 10 bases, and 18 bases lay between the germline ends. CDR3 residues: CASSPSSFFGAFF. CDR3 sequence (DNA): TGTGCCAGCAGTCCTTCCAGTTTCTTTGGAGCTTTCTTT.

The chain recombines TRBV5-5 with TRBJ2-5; no clear D. The germline V gene encodes CDR1 SGHKS and CDR2 YYEKEE (reference sequence). V lost 4 bases and J 0 bases, leaving 13 bases between the germline ends. This CDR3 contains 15 residues. The chain's CDR3 is CASSPRGENQETQYF. The CDR3, as DNA: TGTGCCAGCAGCCCAAGAGGCGAGAACCAAGAGACCCAGTACTTC.

The gene calls are TRBV5-8 and TRBJ1-5, with 7 bases lining up with TRBD1. From germline, CDR1 is SGHTS and CDR2 YDEGEE. The V gene end was trimmed by 2 bases and the J gene end by 8 bases; junction bases not matched to a gene: 7. The CDR3 has 14 residues. The CDR3 protein is CASSLLTGTKPQHF. The CDR3 nucleotides are TGTGCCAGCAGCTTACTGACAGGGACGAAGCCCCAGCATTTT.

This chain links TRBV19 with TRBJ2-3, with D tentatively TRBD2 (6 bases). V shed 7 bases and J shed 2 bases, with 19 bases lying between them. The CDR3 contains 16 residues. Germline CDR1 reads LNHDA; CDR2 reads SQIVND (reference sequence). The CDR3 spells CASMSAGTQFTDTQYF. CDR3 bases: TGTGCCAGTATGAGCGCCGGGACTCAATTCACAGATACGCAGTATTTT.

This chain connects TRBV9 to TRBJ2-7; D assignment may be TRBD1 or TRBD2 (6 bases each). V was shortened by 6 bases and J by 6 bases, with 13 bases between the two germline ends. Germline V gene sequence: CDR1 SGDLS, CDR2 YYNGEE. The CDR3 totals 12 residues. The CDR3 DNA reads TGTGCCAGCAAAGGGGGGTCTGGCGAGCAGTACTTC. Protein sequence: CASKGGSGEQYF.

The chain carries TRBV5-6 and TRBJ1-2; no clear D. CDR1 is SGHDT and CDR2 is YYEEEE in the germline V gene. Trimming took 4 bases from V and 4 from J, leaving 14 bases between them. This CDR3 is 14 amino acids long. CDR3 bases: TGTGCCAGCAGCCCGGTTGAGCCCGGCTATGGCTACACCTTC. Residues: CASSPVEPGYGYTF.

This sequence joins TRBV6-5 and TRBJ2-7; 10 nucleotides align to TRBD1. Germline CDR1 MNHEY, CDR2 SVGAGI. The ends lost 7 bases at V and 3 bases at J; junction bases unmatched: 6. This CDR3 has 14 amino acids. In DNA form, the CDR3 reads TGTGCCAGCACCACCCGGGACAGGGGCTACGAGCAGTACTTC. It encodes CASTTRDRGYEQYF.

The chain recombines TRBV19 with TRBJ2-5; D could derive from TRBD1 or TRBD2 (5 bases each). CDR1 is LNHDA and CDR2 is SQIVND in the germline V gene (reference sequence). This CDR3 has 15 residues. V lost 3 bases and J 4 bases, leaving 15 bases between the germline ends. In DNA, the CDR3 is TGTGCCAGTAGTATTGACAGCCAGAGCGGAGAGACCCAGTACTTC. This codes for CASSIDSQSGETQYF.

The chain links TRBV9 to TRBJ1-3; TRBD1 is a possible D gene (5 bases). From germline, CDR1 is SGDLS and CDR2 YYNGEE. The V end lost 5 bases, the J end lost 0 bases, and 9 bases lay between the germline ends. The CDR3 is 14 amino acids. In DNA, the CDR3 is TGTGCCAGCAGTAATGGGGCCTCTGGAAACACCATATATTTT. The encoded protein is CASSNGASGNTIYF.

The chain is built from TRBV6-1 and TRBJ1-1; no firm D call. The CDR3 sequence is 14 residues long. Trimming removed 2 bases at V and 0 bases at J, with 7 bases between. The germline V gene encodes CDR1 MNHNS and CDR2 SASEGT. The CDR3 loop reads CASSESIMNTEAFF. CDR3 DNA sequence: TGTGCCAGCAGTGAATCGATCATGAACACTGAAGCTTTCTTT.

The chain links TRBV6-1 to TRBJ2-5, with 8 bases identical to TRBD2. Germline V lookup: CDR1 MNHNS, CDR2 SASEGT. This CDR3 has 14 residues. After removal of 7 bases from V and 4 bases from J, the junction contained 8 bases not matched to a gene. CDR3 residues: CASKNSGGPETQYF. The CDR3 DNA follows: TGTGCCAGCAAGAACAGCGGGGGCCCAGAGACCCAGTACTTC.

The chain links TRBV30 to TRBJ1-2, with D hard to call. CDR1 is GTSNPN, CDR2 SVGIG, per germline (reference sequence). CDR3 length equals 17 residues. V was cut by 0 bases and J by 8 bases, with 25 bases left in between. Here the CDR3 reads CAWSVTRFAGKGGGYTF. CDR3 bases: TGTGCCTGGAGTGTAACGCGTTTCGCCGGGAAGGGCGGGGGCTACACCTTC.

This clone was counted once. The V and J genes are TRBV30 and TRBJ1-2; 8 bases are a match to TRBD1. Germline-derived CDR1 and CDR2 are GTSNPN and SVGIG (reference sequence). This CDR3 is built from 13 residues. Trimming removed 4 bases from V and 5 bases from J; junction bases left unmatched: 6. The CDR3 here is CAWTRDRGYGYTF. CDR3 nucleotides: TGTGCCTGGACCCGCGACAGGGGTTATGGCTACACCTTC.

The V call is TRBV10-1, the J call TRBJ2-1, with 9 bases matching TRBD2. This CDR3 comprises 16 residues. The germline V gene encodes CDR1 WNHNN and CDR2 SYGVQD (reference sequence). The V gene end was trimmed by 4 bases and the J gene end by 0 bases; junction bases not matched to a gene: 4. The CDR3 DNA sequence: TGCGCCAGCAGTGGGCTAGCGGGGACCTCCTACAATGAGCAGTTCTTC. Residues: CASSGLAGTSYNEQFF.